This T cell receptor (beta chain) was recovered during a study of early T cells in non-severe SARS-CoV-2 infection. Study in general: The sequenced material was bulk RNA from unsorted whole blood, and its chains were unpaired.

Study observations and caveats: CD4 and private specificities were missed by VDJdb matching, which favored anti-spike CD8 responses.

As for this clonotype: The antigen remains unidentified.

The CDR3 consists of 12 residues. Trimming stripped 6 bases from V and 7 bases from J, with 10 bases between. Individual cDNA molecules were tagged with unique molecular identifiers, the study reported. TCRdb reanalysed the 5' RACE reads using MiXCR and keeps one entry per CDR3 protein. The sample records around 49,000 distinct CDR3 sequences, around 4% being singletons. The source is an adult who was a healthcare worker with PCR-confirmed SARS-CoV-2 infection or an uninfected control (not recorded which). This chain uses TRBV12-3 or TRBV12-4 with TRBJ2-1; a possible D gene is TRBD1 (6 bases). Sequenced: whole blood. The CDR3 DNA reads as TGTGCCAGCAGAAGCACAGGGAATGAGCAGTTCTTC. It is translated as CASRSTGNEQFF.